Sequencing of this T cell receptor beta chain was carried out in a study of cytomegalovirus exposure and HLA in healthy donors. Broader study findings: The finding came from a later analysis; first-cohort TCR clusters tended to co-occur in the 120 or so validation repertoires. In vitro work confirmed that a few CMV-associated chains recognize CMV antigens. Both high specificity and high sensitivity reportedly marked the classifier's diagnosis of cytomegalovirus status.

Libraries were prepared by immunoSEQ multiplex PCR; TCRdb keeps only in-frame clonotypes and omits some of them. This sample yields about 70,000 clones, of which approximately 95% are seen a single time; 1.5% to 1.7% belongs to the top ten. Per the germline V gene, CDR1 is MDHEN and CDR2 is SYDVKM. The CDR3 runs to 14 residues. Trimming removed 5 bases at V and 4 bases at J, with 15 bases between. The count of this clone is one. Its antigen is unidentified. The donors were part of the validation cohort of some 120 subjects. That cohort was separate from the first cohort, which comprised several hundred subjects.

This clonotype was sampled from a man younger than 35 in good health and CMV-seropositive. Sequenced input: PBMCs. This chain uses TRBV28 with TRBJ2-7; possibly TRBD2 for D (5 bases). CDR3 loop: CASSPRTGSYEQYF. The DNA for the CDR3 is TGTGCCAGCAGTCCACGGACTGGTTCTTACGAGCAGTACTTC.